This T cell receptor (beta chain) was sequenced in a study of control samples from healthy donors and cancer patients (TCRdb year 2020). The receptor library was made with the immunoSEQ multiplex PCR assay. The table comes from immuneACCESS by way of TCRdb, which keeps in-frame sequences with V and J called. Part of the clones is missing from these tables; in studies checked, under half for an unresolved V gene and the rest for unknown reasons. The sample table shows 100,000 to 150,000 clones, and about 95% are seen once. The ten top clones hold about 3.6% of the sample. With respect to this clone: Which antigen it targets is not known. Base qualities are not recorded, but no much larger clone differs from it by a single base.

Including the terminal cysteine and phenylalanine, the CDR3 comprises 14 residues. Only the CDR3 part of the read is kept: 42 bases, read in frame from the first base. V is pared back by 3 bases and J by 4 bases, with 10 bases lying between the germline termini. The germline V gene specifies LGHNA as CDR1 and YSLEER as CDR2. The TCR originated in a young man in good health. Sequencing input: blood. This chain is built from TRBV4-3 and TRBJ2-1, with a weak D call of TRBD1 (6 bases match). The CDR3 reads as follows: CASSHNREYNEQFF. The DNA reads as follows: TGCGCCAGCAGCCACAACAGGGAATACAATGAGCAGTTCTTC.